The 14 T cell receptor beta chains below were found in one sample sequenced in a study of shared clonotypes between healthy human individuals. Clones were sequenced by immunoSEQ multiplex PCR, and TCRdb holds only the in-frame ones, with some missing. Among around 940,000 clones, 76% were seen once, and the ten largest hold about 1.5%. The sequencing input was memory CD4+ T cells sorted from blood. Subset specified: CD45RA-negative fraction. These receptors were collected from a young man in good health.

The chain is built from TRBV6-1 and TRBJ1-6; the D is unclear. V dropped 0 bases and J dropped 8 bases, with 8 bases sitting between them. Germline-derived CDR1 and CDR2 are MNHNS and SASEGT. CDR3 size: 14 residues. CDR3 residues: CASSEALRDSPLHF. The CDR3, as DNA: TGTGCCAGCAGTGAAGCGCTTCGTGATTCACCCCTCCACTTT.

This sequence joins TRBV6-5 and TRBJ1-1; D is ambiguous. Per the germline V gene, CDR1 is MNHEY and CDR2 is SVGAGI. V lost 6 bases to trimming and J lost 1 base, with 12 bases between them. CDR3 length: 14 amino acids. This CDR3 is CASSLTVQNTEAFF. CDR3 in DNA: TGTGCCAGCAGCCTAACAGTACAGAACACTGAAGCTTTCTTT.

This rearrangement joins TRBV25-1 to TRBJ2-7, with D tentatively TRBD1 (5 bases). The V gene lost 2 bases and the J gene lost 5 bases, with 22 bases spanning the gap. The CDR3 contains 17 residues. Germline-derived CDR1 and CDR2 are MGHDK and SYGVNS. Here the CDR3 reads CASSERVRAGKFDEQYF. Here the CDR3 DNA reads TGTGCCAGCAGTGAACGTGTCCGGGCAGGGAAATTCGACGAGCAGTACTTC.

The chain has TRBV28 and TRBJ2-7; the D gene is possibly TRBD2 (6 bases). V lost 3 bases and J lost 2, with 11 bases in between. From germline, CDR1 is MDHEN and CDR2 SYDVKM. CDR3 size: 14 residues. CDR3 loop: CASSLGLTPYEQYF. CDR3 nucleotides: TGTGCCAGCAGTTTGGGACTGACGCCCTACGAGCAGTACTTC. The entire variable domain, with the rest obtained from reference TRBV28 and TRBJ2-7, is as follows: DVKVTQSSRYLVKRTGEKVFLECVQDMDHENMFWYRQDPGLGLRLIYFSYDVKMKEKGDIPEGYSVSREKKERFSLILESASTNQTSMYLCASSLGLTPYEQYFGPGTRLTVT.

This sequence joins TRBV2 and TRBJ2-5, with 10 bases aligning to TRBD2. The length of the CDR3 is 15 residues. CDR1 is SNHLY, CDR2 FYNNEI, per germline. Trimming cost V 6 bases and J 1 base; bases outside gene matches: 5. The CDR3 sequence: CASSYKREGQETQYF. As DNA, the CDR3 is TGTGCCAGCAGCTATAAGCGGGAGGGCCAAGAGACCCAGTACTTC.

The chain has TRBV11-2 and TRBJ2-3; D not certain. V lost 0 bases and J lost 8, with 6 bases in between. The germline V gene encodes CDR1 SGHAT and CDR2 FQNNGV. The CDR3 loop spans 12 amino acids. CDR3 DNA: TGTGCCAGCAGCTTAGAGTTAGTTACGCAGTATTTT. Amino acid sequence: CASSLELVTQYF.

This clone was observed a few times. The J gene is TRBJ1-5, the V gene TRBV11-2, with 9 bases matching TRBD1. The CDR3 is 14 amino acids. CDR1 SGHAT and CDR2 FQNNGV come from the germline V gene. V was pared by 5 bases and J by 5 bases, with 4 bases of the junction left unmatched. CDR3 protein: CASSLDRGYQPQHF. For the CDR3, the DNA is TGTGCCAGCAGCCTTGACAGGGGGTATCAGCCCCAGCATTTT. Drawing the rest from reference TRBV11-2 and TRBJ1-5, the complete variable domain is EAGVAQSPRYKIIEKRQSVAFWCNPISGHATLYWYQQILGQGPKLLIQFQNNGVVDDSQLPKDRFSAERLKGVDSTLKIQPAKLEDSAVYLCASSLDRGYQPQHFGDGTRLSIL.

The CDR3 nucleotides read TGTGCCAGTAGAAAGGCGTCTAATGAAAAACTGTTTTTT. This gives the protein CASRKASNEKLFF. The chain is built from TRBV19 and TRBJ1-4; no definite D call. V was trimmed by 6 bases and J by 3 bases, leaving 8 bases between them. CDR1 and CDR2 (germline): LNHDA, SQIVND (reference sequence). The CDR3 consists of 13 residues. The whole variable domain, filled in from reference TRBV19 and TRBJ1-4, reads DGGITQSPKYLFRKEGQNVTLSCEQNLNHDAMYWYRQDPGQGLRLIYYSQIVNDFQKGDIAEGYSVSREKKESFPLTVTSAQKNPTAFYLCASRKASNEKLFFGSGTQLSVL.

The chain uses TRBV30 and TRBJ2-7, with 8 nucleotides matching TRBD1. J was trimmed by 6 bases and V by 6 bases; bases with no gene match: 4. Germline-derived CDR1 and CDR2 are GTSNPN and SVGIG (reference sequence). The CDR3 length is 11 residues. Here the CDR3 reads CACTDRVEQYF. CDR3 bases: TGTGCCTGCACGGACAGGGTCGAGCAGTACTTC.

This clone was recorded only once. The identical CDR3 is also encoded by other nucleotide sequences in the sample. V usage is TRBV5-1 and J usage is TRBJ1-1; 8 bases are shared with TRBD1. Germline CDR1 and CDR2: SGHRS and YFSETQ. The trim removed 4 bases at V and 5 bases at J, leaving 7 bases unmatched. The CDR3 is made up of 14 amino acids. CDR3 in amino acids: CASSLDRGGTEAFF. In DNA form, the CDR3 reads TGCGCCAGCAGCCTTGACAGGGGAGGAACTGAAGCTTTCTTT.

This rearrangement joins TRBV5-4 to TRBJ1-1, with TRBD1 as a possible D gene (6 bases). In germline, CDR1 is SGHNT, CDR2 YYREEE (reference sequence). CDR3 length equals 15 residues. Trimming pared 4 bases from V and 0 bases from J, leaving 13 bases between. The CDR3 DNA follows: TGTGCCAGCAGCCAGGGCGGGACACTGAACACTGAAGCTTTCTTT. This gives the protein CASSQGGTLNTEAFF.

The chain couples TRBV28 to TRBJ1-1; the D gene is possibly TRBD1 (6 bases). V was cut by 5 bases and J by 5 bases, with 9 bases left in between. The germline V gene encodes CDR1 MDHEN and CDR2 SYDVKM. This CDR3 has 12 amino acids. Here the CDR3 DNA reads TGTGCCAGCAGTGGACAGTTTACTGAAGCTTTCTTT. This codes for CASSGQFTEAFF.

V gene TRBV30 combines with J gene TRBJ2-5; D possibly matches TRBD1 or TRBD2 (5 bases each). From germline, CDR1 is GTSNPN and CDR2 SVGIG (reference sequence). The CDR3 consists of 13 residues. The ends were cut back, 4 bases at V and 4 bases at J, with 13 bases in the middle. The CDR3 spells CAWTKGPSETQYF. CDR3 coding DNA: TGTGCCTGGACAAAGGGACCCTCAGAGACCCAGTACTTC.

The CDR3 bases are TGCGCCAGCAGCCTTAGACAGGGGAACACTGAAGCTTTCTTT. It encodes CASSLRQGNTEAFF. This chain connects TRBV5-1 to TRBJ1-1; TRBD1 agrees at 7 bases. V lost 4 bases to trimming and J lost 1 base; unmatched junction nucleotides: 4. The V gene's germline CDR1 is SGHRS and CDR2 YFSETQ. The CDR3 spans 14 residues.